This TCR beta chain was obtained from a study of shared clonotypes between healthy human individuals. Germline CDR1 MDHEN, CDR2 SYDVKM. V lost 4 bases and J lost 2, with 11 bases in between. The CDR3 runs to 14 residues. Sequencing used immunoSEQ multiplex PCR; TCRdb keeps in-frame clones, though not all of them. The repertoire holds some 2.4 million clones, with 93% as singletons. This rearrangement joins TRBV28 to TRBJ1-2; TRBD1 is a possible D gene (6 bases). Sequenced material: naive CD4+ T cells from PBMCs. The subset here: CD45RA+ positively selected. The TCR sequence derives from a young man in good health. Some clones in this sample may be carry-over from other donors' samples. This chain's CDR3 is CASSSGTKNYGYTF. CDR3 nucleotides: TGTGCCAGCAGTTCTGGGACAAAGAACTATGGCTACACCTTC.